This record concerns one TCR beta chain sequence. CDR3 size: 14 residues. Trimming shortened V by 5 bases and J by 1 base, and 12 bases separated the two germline ends. The germline CDR1 and CDR2 sequences are MDHEN and SYDVKM. This specimen comes from a study of blood T cell repertoires in COVID-19. Across the whole study: COVID-19 samples, acute and convalescent, were from the United States, Italy and Spain. PBMCs, B-cell-depleted T cells, or T cells provided the cDNA or gDNA that made up the material.

Profiling relied on immunoSEQ multiplex PCR, and the TCRdb table lists in-frame clones only, not all of them. The table includes 200,000 to 250,000 clones, around 84% detected once. This receptor was taken from a woman aged 70-85 years with active or convalescent COVID-19. The rearrangement links TRBV28 to TRBJ2-7, with D tentatively TRBD1 (6 bases). Sequencing was performed on peripheral blood. Here the CDR3 reads CASSLSGQSYEQYF. CDR3 in DNA: TGTGCCAGCAGTCTTTCGGGACAATCCTACGAGCAGTACTTC.